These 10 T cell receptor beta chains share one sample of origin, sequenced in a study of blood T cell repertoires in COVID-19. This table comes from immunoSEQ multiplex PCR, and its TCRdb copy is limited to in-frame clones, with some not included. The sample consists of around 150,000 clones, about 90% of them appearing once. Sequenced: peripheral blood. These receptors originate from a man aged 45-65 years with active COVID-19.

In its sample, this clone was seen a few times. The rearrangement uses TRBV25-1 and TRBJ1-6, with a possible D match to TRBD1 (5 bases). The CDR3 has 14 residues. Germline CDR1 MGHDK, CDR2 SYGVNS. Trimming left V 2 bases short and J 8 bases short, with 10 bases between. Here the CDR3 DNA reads TGTGCCAGCAGTGAACTCGGGGGTTATTCACCCCTCCACTTT. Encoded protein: CASSELGGYSPLHF.

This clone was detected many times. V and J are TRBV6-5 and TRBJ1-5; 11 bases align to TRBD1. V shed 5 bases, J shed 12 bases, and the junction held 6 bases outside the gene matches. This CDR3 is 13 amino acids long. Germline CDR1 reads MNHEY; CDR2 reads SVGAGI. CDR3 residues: CASSLGGTGGQHF. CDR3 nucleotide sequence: TGTGCCAGCAGTCTAGGGGGGACAGGGGGCCAGCATTTT.

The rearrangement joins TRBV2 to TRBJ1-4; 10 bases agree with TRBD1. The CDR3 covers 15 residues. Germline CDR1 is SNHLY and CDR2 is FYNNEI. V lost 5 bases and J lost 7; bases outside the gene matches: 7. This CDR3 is CASSLGGTGAEKLFF. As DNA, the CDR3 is TGTGCCAGCAGTCTCGGCGGGACAGGGGCTGAAAAACTGTTTTTT.

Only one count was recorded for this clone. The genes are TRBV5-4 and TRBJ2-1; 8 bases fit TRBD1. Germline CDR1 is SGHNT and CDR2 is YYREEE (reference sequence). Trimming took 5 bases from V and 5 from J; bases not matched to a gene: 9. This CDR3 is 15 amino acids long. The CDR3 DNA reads TGTGCCAGCAGATCGGGGACAGGAGGAGACAATGAGCAGTTCTTC. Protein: CASRSGTGGDNEQFF.

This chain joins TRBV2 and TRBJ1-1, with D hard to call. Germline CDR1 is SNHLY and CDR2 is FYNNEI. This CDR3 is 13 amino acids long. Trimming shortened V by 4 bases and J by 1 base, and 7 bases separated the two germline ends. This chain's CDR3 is CASSGSENTEAFF. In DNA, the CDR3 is TGTGCCAGCAGTGGGTCAGAGAACACTGAAGCTTTCTTT.

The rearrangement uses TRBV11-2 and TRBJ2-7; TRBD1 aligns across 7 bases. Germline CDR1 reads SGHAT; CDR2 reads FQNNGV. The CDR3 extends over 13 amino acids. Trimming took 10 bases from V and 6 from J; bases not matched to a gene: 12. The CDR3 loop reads CATAQDRASEQYF. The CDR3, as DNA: TGTGCCACTGCACAAGACAGGGCCAGCGAGCAGTACTTC. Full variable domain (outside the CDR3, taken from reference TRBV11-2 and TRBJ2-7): EAGVAQSPRYKIIEKRQSVAFWCNPISGHATLYWYQQILGQGPKLLIQFQNNGVVDDSQLPKDRFSAERLKGVDSTLKIQPAKLEDSAVYLCATAQDRASEQYFGPGTRLTVT.

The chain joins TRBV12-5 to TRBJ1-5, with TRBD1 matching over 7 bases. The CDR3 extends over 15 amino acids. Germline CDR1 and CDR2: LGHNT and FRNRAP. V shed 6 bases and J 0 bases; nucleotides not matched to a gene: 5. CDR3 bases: TGTGCTAGTGGACCGGGACAGACTAGCAATCAGCCCCAGCATTTT. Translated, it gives CASGPGQTSNQPQHF. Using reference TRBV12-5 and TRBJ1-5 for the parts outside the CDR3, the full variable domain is DARVTQTPRHKVTEMGQEVTMRCQPILGHNTVFWYRQTMMQGLELLAYFRNRAPLDDSGMPKDRFSAEMPDATLATLKIQPSEPRDSAVYFCASGPGQTSNQPQHFGDGTRLSIL.

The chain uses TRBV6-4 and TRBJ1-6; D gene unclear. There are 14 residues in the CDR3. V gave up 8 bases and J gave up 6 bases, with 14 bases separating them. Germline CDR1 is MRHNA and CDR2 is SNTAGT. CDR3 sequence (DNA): TGTGCCAGCTCGAGCGAGGAGGTTAATTCACCCCTCCACTTT. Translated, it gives CASSSEEVNSPLHF.

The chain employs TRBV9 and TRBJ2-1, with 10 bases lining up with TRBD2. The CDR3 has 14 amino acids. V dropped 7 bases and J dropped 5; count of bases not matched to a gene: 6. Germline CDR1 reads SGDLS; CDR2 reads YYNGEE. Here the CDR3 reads CASGTGTSDNEQFF. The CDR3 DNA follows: TGTGCCAGCGGGACCGGGACTAGCGACAATGAGCAGTTCTTC.

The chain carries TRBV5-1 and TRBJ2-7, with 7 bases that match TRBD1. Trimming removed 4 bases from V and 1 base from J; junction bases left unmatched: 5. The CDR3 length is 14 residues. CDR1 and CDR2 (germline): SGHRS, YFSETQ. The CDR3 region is CASSPGTASYEQYF. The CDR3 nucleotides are TGCGCCAGCAGCCCCGGGACAGCGTCCTACGAGCAGTACTTC.